The TCR beta chain described here comes from a study of blood T cell repertoires in COVID-19. Trimming cost V 3 bases and J 6 bases, with 8 bases left between them. The germline CDR1 and CDR2 sequences are MDHEN and SYDVKM. The length of the CDR3 is 13 residues. This clone was found a few times. The protocol was immunoSEQ multiplex PCR, while the TCRdb copy is restricted to in-frame clones and leaves out a portion. Of 280,000 or so clones listed, about nine tenths are singletons. The sequence was obtained from a woman in her sixties or seventies with acute or convalescent COVID-19. The chain recombines TRBV28 with TRBJ2-2; D unresolved. Sequenced material: peripheral blood. In nucleotides, the CDR3 is TGTGCCAGCAGTTTTCGGTTACCCGGGGAGCTGTTTTTT. Amino acid sequence: CASSFRLPGELFF. The whole variable domain, remainder taken from reference TRBV28 and TRBJ2-2, is DVKVTQSSRYLVKRTGEKVFLECVQDMDHENMFWYRQDPGLGLRLIYFSYDVKMKEKGDIPEGYSVSREKKERFSLILESASTNQTSMYLCASSFRLPGELFFGEGSRLTVL.